The present TCR beta chain was sequenced within a study of multiple sclerosis patients with progressive multifocal leukoencephalopathy. Measured with immunoSEQ multiplex PCR; TCRdb has only the in-frame clones, and not every one. The profile shows more than 30,000 clones, roughly 90% of them singletons. The time point denotes: time of PML onset. At PML onset, T3 blood samples were taken. CDR3 length: 14 residues. Trimming took 6 bases from V and 8 from J; bases not matched to a gene: 10. Germline CDR1 LNHDA, CDR2 SQIVND (reference sequence). The clonotype was recovered from a woman aged 35 to 49 with progressive multifocal leukoencephalopathy. The genes are TRBV19 and TRBJ2-1; 7 bases match TRBD2. Sequenced material: PBMCs, taken from a patient treated with natalizumab. CDR3 nucleotide sequence: TGTGCCAGTAGCGCAATGATAACTAGCGATGAGCAGTTCTTC. It specifies CASSAMITSDEQFF.